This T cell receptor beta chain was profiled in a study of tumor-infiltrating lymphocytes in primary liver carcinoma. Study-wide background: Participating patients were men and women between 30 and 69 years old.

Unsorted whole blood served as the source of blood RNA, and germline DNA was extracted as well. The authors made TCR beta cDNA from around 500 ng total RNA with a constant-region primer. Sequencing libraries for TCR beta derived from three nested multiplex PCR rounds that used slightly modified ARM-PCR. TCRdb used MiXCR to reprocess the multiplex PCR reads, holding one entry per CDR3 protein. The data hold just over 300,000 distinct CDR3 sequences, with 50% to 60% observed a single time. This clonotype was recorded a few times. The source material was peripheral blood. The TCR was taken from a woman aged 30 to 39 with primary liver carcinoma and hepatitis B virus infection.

The CDR3: CASSSNSGSPRDTQYF. The CDR3 DNA follows: TGTGCCAGCAGCTCTAATAGCGGGAGTCCAAGAGATACGCAGTATTTT. V usage is TRBV6-2 or TRBV6-3 and J usage is TRBJ2-3; 9 positions agree with TRBD2. Germline CDR1 MNHEY, CDR2 SVGEGT. With V trimmed by 6 bases and J by 5 bases, 12 bases remained unmatched. The CDR3 length is 16 residues.